This TCR beta chain was profiled in a study of shared clonotypes between healthy human individuals. Across the whole study: A couple of women and three men aged 18 to 49 made up the donors. There were three CD4 naive, three CD4 memory, two CD8 naive and one CD8 memory plates per donor.

Sequencing used immunoSEQ multiplex PCR; TCRdb keeps in-frame clones, though not all of them. The sample records about 590,000 clones, roughly 95% being singletons. Study-level results: Several donors shared around 5.1% of their naive CD4 clonotypes. Depth of sequencing was expected to influence donor clonotype sharing.

The naive CD8 subset, CD45RO-negative cells positively selected for CCR7, excluded terminally differentiated effector memory CD45RA+ cells. The J segment lost 11 bases and the V segment lost 3 bases, leaving 6 bases of the junction unmatched. The CDR3 sequence is 14 residues long. CDR1 and CDR2 (germline): SEHNR, FQNEAQ (reference sequence). A word on this clone: Its antigen is unknown.

V gene TRBV7-9 combines with J gene TRBJ2-5; 13 positions match TRBD2. Specimen: naive CD8+ T cells sorted from blood. This TCR was sampled from a woman in her twenties or thirties in good health. CDR3 residues: CASSFGLAGVEQYF. Here the CDR3 DNA reads TGTGCCAGCAGCTTCGGACTAGCGGGAGTTGAGCAGTACTTC.